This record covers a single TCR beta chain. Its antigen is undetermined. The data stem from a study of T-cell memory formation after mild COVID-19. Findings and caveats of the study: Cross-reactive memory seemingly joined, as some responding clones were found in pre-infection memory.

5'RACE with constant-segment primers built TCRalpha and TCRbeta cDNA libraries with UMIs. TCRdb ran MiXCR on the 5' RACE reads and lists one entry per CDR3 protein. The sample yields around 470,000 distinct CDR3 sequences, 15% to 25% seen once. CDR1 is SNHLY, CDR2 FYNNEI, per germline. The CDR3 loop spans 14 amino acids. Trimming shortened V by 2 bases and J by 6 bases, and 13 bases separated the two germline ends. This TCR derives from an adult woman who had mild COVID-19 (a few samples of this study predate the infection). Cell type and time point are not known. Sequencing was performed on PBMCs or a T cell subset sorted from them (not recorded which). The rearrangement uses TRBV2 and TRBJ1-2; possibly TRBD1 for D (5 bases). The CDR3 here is CASSEIGGRDGYTF. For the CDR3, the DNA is TGTGCCAGCAGTGAAATCGGGGGTAGAGATGGCTACACCTTC.